These T cell receptor beta chains were read from a single sample in a study of OX40 agonist ivuxolimab in advanced cancers. TCRdb keeps only in-frame clones here, not all; method: immunoSEQ multiplex PCR. The sample has tens of thousands of clones, roughly 87% seen once; the top ten hold roughly 17%. Sequenced here: CD4+ or CD8+ T cells sorted from blood, sampled in a trial of the OX40 agonist ivuxolimab. These receptor sequences come from an adult with an advanced solid tumor such as melanoma, head and neck, liver or kidney cancer. Each CDR3 is given without its conserved first and last residue.

J gene: TRBJ1-3
CDR3 length: 18
V gene: TRBV4-2
CDR3 protein: ASSARQVRDQMGSGNTIY

J gene: TRBJ2-7
CDR3 length: 13
V gene: TRBV6-1
CDR3 protein: ASSEASGSSYEQY

J gene: TRBJ2-2
CDR3 length: 12
V gene: TRBV7-9
CDR3 protein: ASSLSAGTGELF